Following are 5 T cell receptor beta chains from one sample sequenced in a study of T-cell reconstitution after alpha-beta-depleted transplantation in children. Preparation of the TCRbeta library used unique molecular identifiers. MiXCR, applied by TCRdb to the PCR reads, yields one record per CDR3 protein. This sample has roughly 170,000 distinct CDR3 sequences, with around 7% found just once. The starting material was PBMCs from the stem cell graft donor, obtained from the stem cell graft. These TCRs come from a human donor who donated a stem cell graft to a child with Wiskott-Aldrich syndrome.

This clonotype was counted ten times or more. The chain links TRBV5-1 to TRBJ2-7, with 8 bases matching TRBD1. V lost 0 bases and J lost 4; bases outside the gene matches: 12. Germline V gene sequence: CDR1 SGHRS, CDR2 YFSETQ. The CDR3 consists of 17 residues. CDR3 nucleotide sequence: TGCGCCAGCAGCTTGGAGGCAGGGGGCACGCAGGGGTACGAGCAGTACTTC. Protein sequence: CASSLEAGGTQGYEQYF.

This clonotype was detected only a few times. The V call is TRBV15, the J call TRBJ1-1, with D hard to call. Germline CDR1 reads LNHNV; CDR2 reads YYDKDF (reference sequence). The length of the CDR3 is 13 residues. V lost 1 base, J lost 5 bases, and 8 bases lay in between. CDR3 sequence (DNA): TGTGCCACCAGCAGAGCCGACCAAACTGAAGCTTTCTTT. Translating gives CATSRADQTEAFF.

V usage is TRBV11-1 and J usage is TRBJ1-4, with D possibly TRBD1 on 5 matching bases. Germline CDR1 SGHAT, CDR2 FQDESV (reference sequence). The CDR3 has 18 residues. The V end was cut by 3 bases, the J end by 5 bases, with 22 bases between. The chain's CDR3 is CASSFVPGPKPNNEKLFF. DNA of the CDR3: TGTGCCAGCAGCTTCGTACCGGGACCAAAACCCAACAATGAAAAACTGTTTTTT.

V usage is TRBV5-6 and J usage is TRBJ2-7; D call uncertain. Trimming left V 3 bases short and J 4 bases short, with 14 bases between. Germline values: CDR1 SGHDT, CDR2 YYEEEE. The CDR3 totals 14 residues. The CDR3 DNA reads as TGTGCCAGCAGCTCCCCTGGCAGACAATACGAGCAGTACTTC. Its protein product is CASSSPGRQYEQYF.

This clonotype was seen a few times. This rearrangement joins TRBV5-1 to TRBJ1-5; D unclear. In germline, CDR1 is SGHRS, CDR2 YFSETQ. This CDR3 has 14 amino acids. V lost 1 base, J lost 5 bases, and 10 bases lay in between. CDR3 coding DNA: TGCGCCAGCAGCTTGCTGAGTGGGGATCAGCCCCAGCATTTT. This encodes CASSLLSGDQPQHF.